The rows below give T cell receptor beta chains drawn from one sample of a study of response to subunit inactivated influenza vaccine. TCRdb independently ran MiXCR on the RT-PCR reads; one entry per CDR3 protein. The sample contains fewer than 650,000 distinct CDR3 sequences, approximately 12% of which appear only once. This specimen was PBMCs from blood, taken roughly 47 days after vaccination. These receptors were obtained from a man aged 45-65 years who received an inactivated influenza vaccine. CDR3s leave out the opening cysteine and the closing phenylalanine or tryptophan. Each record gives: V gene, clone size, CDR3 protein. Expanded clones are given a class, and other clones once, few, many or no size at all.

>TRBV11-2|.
ASSKTSGRRETQY
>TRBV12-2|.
ASRLAQRETTDTQY
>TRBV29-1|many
SVRTEIQGEQY
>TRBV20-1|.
SAGQGANNSPLH
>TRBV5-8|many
ASSLANHPRQPQH
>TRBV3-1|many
ASSQFQETQY
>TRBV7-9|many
ASSYGTGDTGELF
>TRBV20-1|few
SARVILDGNIQY
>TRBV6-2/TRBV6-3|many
ASSYSIYPGSGNTIY
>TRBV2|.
ASMSVLSYEQY
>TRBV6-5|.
ASSYTRGRGNQPQH
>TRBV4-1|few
ASSQGVGYNEQF
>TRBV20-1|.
SARDPGKVSYNEQF
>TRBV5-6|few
ASSSPILGFYEQF
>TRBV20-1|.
SARDLTGGIYNEQF
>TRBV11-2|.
ASSHDIRTDTQY
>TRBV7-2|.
ASSRGQYTDTQY
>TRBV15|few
ATSRGGTPTYEQY
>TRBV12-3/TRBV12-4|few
ASSYYQSQWSQF
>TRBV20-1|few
SASYRRLNTEAF
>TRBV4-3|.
ASSQDFWDRGFYEQY
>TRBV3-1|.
ASSQRRLAADTQY
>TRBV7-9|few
ASSLPPGGGPGELF
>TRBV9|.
ASSGTGTDNEQF
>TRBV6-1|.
ASRKDRGSYEQY
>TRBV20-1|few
SARVGRGQY
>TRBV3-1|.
ASSPSRRSGSTDTQY
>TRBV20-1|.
RGLAGGGNEQF
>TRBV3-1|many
ASSQVTSLDTQY